This T cell receptor (beta chain) was captured by sequencing in a study of cytomegalovirus exposure and HLA in healthy donors. Both 60 Vbeta primers and 13 Jbeta primers went into the PCR. Assay used: immunoSEQ multiplex PCR; TCRdb lists only in-frame clones, some missing. This table has 150,000 to 200,000 clones, roughly 71% appearing once. This CDR3 region has 14 residues. CDR1 SQVTM and CDR2 ANQGSEA come from the germline V gene. V lost 6 bases and J lost 4; bases outside the gene matches: 8. Nominally healthy donors were sampled, though unrecorded immune exposures were likely. The specimen sequenced was PBMCs. The chain couples TRBV29-1 to TRBJ2-3, with 9 nucleotides matching TRBD1. This TCR came from a woman aged 45 to 65 in good health and CMV-seropositive. The CDR3 is CSVSRDRDADTQYF. The CDR3 DNA follows: TGCAGCGTGTCCCGGGACAGGGACGCAGATACGCAGTATTTT.